This TCR beta chain was sequenced in a study of regulatory T cells in long-lasting Graves disease. Trimming cost V 3 bases and J 7 bases, with 9 bases left between them. The germline V gene has CDR1 LNHDA and CDR2 SQIVND (reference sequence). CDR3 length equals 12 residues. Arm-PCR of CDR3 regions with iRepertoire HTBI primers generated TCR beta libraries. MiXCR, applied by TCRdb to the multiplex PCR reads, yields one record per CDR3 protein. The sample has 520,000 or so distinct CDR3 sequences, around 13% seen once. Stated time point: newly diagnosed GD, antithyroid drugs for less than 3 months. The TCR library was made from RNA extracted from PBMCs. The same sample was also studied in work on T cells in Graves' hyperthyroidism and ophthalmopathy. That report notes: Uncontrolled infection, other autoimmune disease, pregnancy or lactation excluded patients. First-round RT-PCR with HTBI primers amplified the TCR CDR3 region.

Sequenced material: peripheral blood mononuclear cells (PBMCs), taken at new diagnosis, from a patient treated with antithyroid drugs. V and J are TRBV19 and TRBJ1-1; D is unresolved. This TCR came from a woman in her thirties with Graves disease. Here the CDR3 reads CASSMGGNEAFF. Written as DNA, the CDR3 is TGTGCCAGTAGTATGGGCGGGAATGAAGCTTTCTTT.